The clone carrying this TCR beta chain was seen more than once but under ten times. Its antigen is unknown. These data come from a study of identical twins. Study conclusions and caveats: Insertions ran lower in abundant cord blood beta clonotypes, though not in memory repertoires.

TCRdb recomputed calls from the 5' RACE reads with MiXCR, one row per CDR3 protein. In the table there are about 200,000 distinct CDR3 sequences, under 8.5% of which are singletons. The germline V gene encodes CDR1 SGHVS and CDR2 FNYEAQ. There are 14 residues in the CDR3. V was pared by 5 bases and J by 4 bases, with 14 bases between. The same sample was also studied in work on T cells expressing NK-cell markers. That source notes: From sorted CD3+CD56+NKG2C+, CD3+CD56+NKG2C- and CD3+CD56-NKG2C+ T cells came the TCR beta repertoires. Seven donors tested HCMV-seropositive and one tested seronegative among the eight sequenced.

This receptor was identified in a young woman in good health. Sequenced input: CD8+ T cells sorted from blood. The chain has TRBV7-6 and TRBJ1-1; tentatively, D is TRBD1 (6 bases). The CDR3 here is CASSGSPGATEAFF. The CDR3 DNA is TGTGCCAGCAGCGGTTCTCCAGGGGCCACTGAAGCTTTCTTT.